This is a list of T cell receptor beta chains from one sample in a study of CD8 T cells in ankylosing spondylitis. TCRdb reprocessed the 5' RACE reads via MiXCR and lists one record per CDR3 protein. This table has a few hundred thousand distinct CDR3 sequences, about 9.9% appearing once. The source material was blood, either unsorted or a sorted T cell fraction (not recorded which). The receptors were gathered from a female donor with ankylosing spondylitis or in good health (not recorded which). Both conserved end residues are trimmed from each CDR3.

CDR3 protein: ASSLIPGTTQY
J gene: TRBJ2-3
V gene: TRBV27
CDR3 length: 11

CDR3 protein: SALDDPHQETQY
J gene: TRBJ2-5
V gene: TRBV20-1
CDR3 length: 12

CDR3 protein: ATSRDFLGRAGHTDTQY
J gene: TRBJ2-3
V gene: TRBV15
CDR3 length: 17

CDR3 protein: ASQNFGGLAGDNEQF
J gene: TRBJ2-1
V gene: TRBV10-3
CDR3 length: 15

CDR3 protein: ASSSRLVSYEQY
J gene: TRBJ2-7
V gene: TRBV13
CDR3 length: 12

CDR3 protein: AIEGSGNTIY
J gene: TRBJ1-3
V gene: TRBV10-3
CDR3 length: 10

CDR3 protein: ASSHPVGEETQY
J gene: TRBJ2-5
V gene: TRBV14
CDR3 length: 12

CDR3 protein: ASTPRVPGQKFKF
J gene: TRBJ2-1
V gene: TRBV3-1
CDR3 length: 13

CDR3 protein: ASSRPGGTGQETQY
J gene: TRBJ2-5
V gene: TRBV7-8
CDR3 length: 14

CDR3 protein: ASSLDPQGDNEQF
J gene: TRBJ2-1
V gene: TRBV4-1
CDR3 length: 13

CDR3 protein: SVYLVAGNTEAF
J gene: TRBJ1-1
V gene: TRBV29-1
CDR3 length: 12

CDR3 protein: SATGGYQETQY
J gene: TRBJ2-5
V gene: TRBV20-1
CDR3 length: 11

CDR3 protein: ASRKGGDGNQPQH
J gene: TRBJ1-5
V gene: TRBV4-2
CDR3 length: 13

CDR3 protein: ASSESNQNIQY
J gene: TRBJ2-4
V gene: TRBV10-2
CDR3 length: 11

CDR3 protein: ASSSAPYSGYGYT
J gene: TRBJ1-2
V gene: TRBV5-5
CDR3 length: 13

CDR3 protein: ASSIGWGNTEAF
J gene: TRBJ1-1
V gene: TRBV5-1
CDR3 length: 12

CDR3 protein: ASSLAPGSYNEQF
J gene: TRBJ2-1
V gene: TRBV5-1
CDR3 length: 13

CDR3 protein: ATSRGADTQY
J gene: TRBJ2-3
V gene: TRBV15
CDR3 length: 10

CDR3 protein: SVVGGGTEAF
J gene: TRBJ1-1
V gene: TRBV29-1
CDR3 length: 10

CDR3 protein: ASSKKGQGARGYEQY
J gene: TRBJ2-7
V gene: TRBV21-1
CDR3 length: 15

CDR3 protein: ASSQDPRTSQY
J gene: TRBJ2-3
V gene: TRBV3-1
CDR3 length: 11

CDR3 protein: SAARGGARTDTQY
J gene: TRBJ2-3
V gene: TRBV20-1
CDR3 length: 13

CDR3 protein: SARDQTGYREKLF
J gene: TRBJ1-4
V gene: TRBV20-1
CDR3 length: 13

CDR3 protein: ASSLGQAGPVGYP
J gene: TRBJ1-2
V gene: TRBV5-1
CDR3 length: 13

CDR3 protein: SANPGIDEQF
J gene: TRBJ2-1
V gene: TRBV20-1
CDR3 length: 10

CDR3 protein: ASSLTGYGYT
J gene: TRBJ1-2
V gene: TRBV7-2
CDR3 length: 10

CDR3 protein: SARLSQETQY
J gene: TRBJ2-5
V gene: TRBV20-1
CDR3 length: 10

CDR3 protein: ASRGQGIYNEQF
J gene: TRBJ2-1
V gene: TRBV5-1
CDR3 length: 12

CDR3 protein: ATSREGGIYEQY
J gene: TRBJ2-7
V gene: TRBV15
CDR3 length: 12

CDR3 protein: ASSRRRSSGYNEQF
J gene: TRBJ2-1
V gene: TRBV11-2
CDR3 length: 14

CDR3 protein: SATGQGPEQF
J gene: TRBJ2-1
V gene: TRBV20-1
CDR3 length: 10

CDR3 protein: ASSSGVSYNSPLH
J gene: TRBJ1-6
V gene: TRBV4-1
CDR3 length: 13

CDR3 protein: ASSQTLVYEQY
J gene: TRBJ2-7
V gene: TRBV6-1
CDR3 length: 11

CDR3 protein: ASSPSGEDLAKNIQY
J gene: TRBJ2-4
V gene: TRBV18
CDR3 length: 15

CDR3 protein: ASSSQDTYEQY
J gene: TRBJ2-7
V gene: TRBV6-6
CDR3 length: 11

CDR3 protein: ATSKTLNQPQH
J gene: TRBJ1-5
V gene: TRBV15
CDR3 length: 11

CDR3 protein: SATDGGNQPQH
J gene: TRBJ1-5
V gene: TRBV20-1
CDR3 length: 11

CDR3 protein: ASSFGLNEQF
J gene: TRBJ2-1
V gene: TRBV12-3/TRBV12-4
CDR3 length: 10

CDR3 protein: ASSLRSMDEQY
J gene: TRBJ2-7
V gene: TRBV7-2
CDR3 length: 11

CDR3 protein: SVVSGRAESTDTQY
J gene: TRBJ2-3
V gene: TRBV29-1
CDR3 length: 14

CDR3 protein: ASGTGAVYEQY
J gene: TRBJ2-7
V gene: TRBV11-1
CDR3 length: 11

CDR3 protein: ASSLVGFGTDTQY
J gene: TRBJ2-3
V gene: TRBV7-3
CDR3 length: 13

CDR3 protein: SASETSGALETQY
J gene: TRBJ2-5
V gene: TRBV20-1
CDR3 length: 13

CDR3 protein: ASSSSGTSNTIY
J gene: TRBJ1-3
V gene: TRBV7-3
CDR3 length: 12

CDR3 protein: ASRGAQSNTEAF
J gene: TRBJ1-1
V gene: TRBV12-3/TRBV12-4
CDR3 length: 12

CDR3 protein: ASTTTGSREQF
J gene: TRBJ2-1
V gene: TRBV12-3/TRBV12-4
CDR3 length: 11